These 30 T cell receptor beta chains were sequenced from one sample in a study of vaccination effects on CD4 cells after COVID-19. The method was immunoSEQ multiplex PCR; TCRdb's version includes in-frame clones alone and lacks a portion of them. The sample has 35,000 to 40,000 clones, about three quarters seen once. Antigen-specific CD4+ T cells were first expanded with viral peptide pools by the ViraFEST assay and only then sequenced. Cells that had been cultured for 10 days were the source of isolated CD4+ T cells. This individual contracted SARS-CoV-2 between March and December 2020, as verified by PCR. What these receptors recognize is not known. This material consisted of CD4+ T cells from PBMCs cultured with HCoV-NL63 spike peptides, taken before COVID-19 vaccination. Source of these receptors: a human donor who had a prior SARS-CoV-2 infection.

J is TRBJ2-2 and V is TRBV24-1, with 7 bases lining up with TRBD1. Germline V gene lookup returns CDR1 KGHDR and CDR2 SFDVKD. This CDR3 is 18 amino acids long. V shed 7 bases, J shed 1 base, and the junction held 14 bases outside the gene matches. The CDR3 nucleotides read TGTGCCACCAGCAGGGGGTCTGGGCAGGGGGTGAACACCGGGGAGCTGTTTTTT. Amino acids: CATSRGSGQGVNTGELFF.

The genes are TRBV7-2 and TRBJ2-1; 11 nucleotides line up with TRBD2. Losses at the gene ends were 2 bases for V and 6 bases for J; bases not matched to a gene: 6. The CDR3 has 16 residues. The germline CDR1 and CDR2 sequences are SGHTA and FQGNSA. The CDR3 region is CASSLRRSGGVNEQFF. The CDR3 region has the DNA TGTGCCAGCAGCTTAAGACGTAGCGGGGGGGTCAATGAGCAGTTCTTC.

This chain uses TRBV6-1 with TRBJ2-1, with 15 bases identical to TRBD2. V was pared by 3 bases and J by 7 bases, with 7 bases of the junction left unmatched. Germline V gene data show CDR1 as MNHNS and CDR2 as SASEGT. This CDR3 has 17 amino acids. This chain's CDR3 is CASSDIRTSGRGNEQFF. DNA of the CDR3: TGTGCCAGCAGTGACATCCGGACTAGCGGGAGGGGAAATGAGCAGTTCTTC.

The table lists this clone with a count of one. The genes are TRBV9 and TRBJ2-7; possible D gene TRBD2, 6 bases. Trimming removed 0 bases at V and 6 bases at J, with 13 bases between. This CDR3 is built from 14 residues. In germline, CDR1 is SGDLS, CDR2 YYNGEE. Here the CDR3 DNA reads TGTGCCAGCAGCGTAGGGGGGGAAGGGCTCGAGCAGTACTTC. Protein product: CASSVGGEGLEQYF.

This chain links TRBV30 with TRBJ2-1, with D perhaps matching TRBD2 (6 bases). CDR3 length: 14 amino acids. The germline V gene has CDR1 GTSNPN and CDR2 SVGIG (reference sequence). Trimming took off 5 bases at V and 8 bases at J, with 19 bases between the two ends. This chain's CDR3 is CAWATRTIKYEQFF. CDR3 DNA: TGTGCCTGGGCGACCAGGACTATTAAGTATGAGCAGTTCTTC.

A single count supports this clone. The genes are TRBV25-1 and TRBJ2-7, with D possibly matching TRBD1 (7 bases). Between the trimmed V and J ends, which lost 3 bases and 3 bases, there was a span of 15 bases. Germline V lookup: CDR1 MGHDK, CDR2 SYGVNS. This CDR3 is built from 15 residues. CDR3 sequence (DNA): TGTGCCAGCAGTGAGTCGGCAGGGGGGTTCTACGAGCAGTACTTC. Protein sequence: CASSESAGGFYEQYF.

J is TRBJ1-2 and V is TRBV5-5, with 7 bases lining up with TRBD1. CDR1 is SGHKS, CDR2 YYEKEE, per germline (reference sequence). The CDR3 totals 15 residues. J lost 1 base, V lost 4 bases, and 7 bases had no gene match. This CDR3 is CASSPQGISNYGYTF. The CDR3 DNA follows: TGTGCCAGCAGCCCACAGGGGATTAGTAACTATGGCTACACCTTC.

This chain joins TRBV30 and TRBJ1-1; maybe TRBD1 (5 bases). CDR1 is GTSNPN and CDR2 is SVGIG in the germline V gene (reference sequence). The V end was cut by 3 bases, the J end by 7 bases, with 18 bases between. The CDR3 loop spans 14 amino acids. The DNA for the CDR3 is TGTGCCTGGAGCAACGGTCGCCCCCAGGGTGAAGCTTTCTTT. It codes for CAWSNGRPQGEAFF.

V usage is TRBV5-4 and J usage is TRBJ1-1, with unresolved D. CDR3 length equals 16 residues. V lost 3 bases and J 2 bases, leaving 17 bases between the germline ends. Looked up from germline, CDR1 is SGHNT and CDR2 is YYREEE (reference sequence). The CDR3, as DNA: TGTGCCAGCAGCTCCCCCTCGCGTGGACTAAACACTGAAGCTTTCTTT. This sequence encodes CASSSPSRGLNTEAFF.

The chain employs TRBV11-2 and TRBJ2-7; D unresolved. CDR1 is SGHAT, CDR2 FQNNGV, per germline. CDR3 length: 14 amino acids. V was clipped by 2 bases and J by 5 bases, with 13 bases between them. The CDR3 nucleotides are TGTGCCAGCAGCTTAATGAGCGAGTATAACGAGCAGTACTTC. Its translation: CASSLMSEYNEQYF.

The rearrangement links TRBV7-3 to TRBJ2-3; a possible D gene is TRBD2 (6 bases). Germline CDR1 reads SGHTA; CDR2 reads FQGTGA. There are 16 residues in the CDR3. V lost 2 bases and J 0 bases, leaving 12 bases between the germline ends. The chain's CDR3 is CASSLVGGPSTDTQYF. CDR3 sequence (DNA): TGTGCCAGCAGCTTAGTGGGGGGACCTAGCACAGATACGCAGTATTTT.

This rearrangement joins TRBV4-2 to TRBJ1-5; no clear D gene. Trimming stripped 0 bases from V and 3 bases from J, with 6 bases between. This CDR3 is 14 amino acids long. Germline V gene data show CDR1 as LGHNA and CDR2 as YNFKEQ. The CDR3 region is CASSQEAANQPQHF. For the CDR3, the DNA is TGTGCCAGCAGCCAAGAGGCAGCCAATCAGCCCCAGCATTTT.

Comments on this clone: One junction end disagrees with the germline gene, perhaps due to a read error. The chain joins TRBV18 to TRBJ1-3, with TRBD1 as a possible D gene (6 bases). The CDR3 contains 15 residues. Germline V gene sequence: CDR1 KGHSH, CDR2 LQKENI. The CDR3 region has the DNA TGTGCCAGCTCCCCACAGGGAATCTCTGGAAACACCATATATTTT. This sequence encodes CASSPQGISGNTIYF.

This clone was found a few times. This rearrangement joins TRBV10-3 to TRBJ1-6; D ambiguous. The CDR3 totals 15 residues. Germline CDR1 is ENHRY and CDR2 is SYGVKD. V was shortened by 2 bases and J by 4 bases, with 9 bases between the two germline ends. The CDR3 DNA reads TGTGCCATCAGTGAGACCATATCGTATAATTCACCCCTCCACTTT. This codes for CAISETISYNSPLHF.

The chain couples TRBV24-1 to TRBJ2-1; 7 bases are a match to TRBD2. Germline loops: CDR1 KGHDR, CDR2 SFDVKD. CDR3 length: 15 amino acids. Losses at the gene ends were 6 bases for V and 4 bases for J; bases not matched to a gene: 8. CDR3 DNA: TGTGCCACCAGTACAGCGCTGGGAGGGTACAATGAGCAGTTCTTC. Protein sequence: CATSTALGGYNEQFF.

The chain has TRBV6-5 and TRBJ1-1, with D tentatively TRBD1 (5 bases). This CDR3 has 13 residues. In germline, CDR1 is MNHEY, CDR2 SVGAGI. V was shortened by 4 bases and J by 5 bases, with 11 bases between the two germline ends. CDR3 amino acids: CASSSQGETEAFF. The CDR3 DNA follows: TGTGCCAGCAGTTCTCAGGGTGAGACTGAAGCTTTCTTT.

The rearrangement joins TRBV6-1 to TRBJ1-5, with D unresolved. The CDR3 has 13 residues. Germline V lookup: CDR1 MNHNS, CDR2 SASEGT. Trimming shortened V by 3 bases and J by 5 bases, and 8 bases separated the two germline ends. As DNA, the CDR3 is TGTGCCAGCAGTGACGCTGGGGATCAGCCCCAGCATTTT. Translated, it gives CASSDAGDQPQHF.

The chain couples TRBV28 to TRBJ1-4; a possible D gene is TRBD1 (5 bases). Germline CDR1 is MDHEN and CDR2 is SYDVKM. This CDR3 region has 14 residues. Between the trimmed V and J ends, which lost 6 bases and 5 bases, there was a span of 13 bases. The CDR3 sequence is CASSQGPRNEKLFF. The CDR3 DNA is TGTGCCAGCAGCCAGGGACCCAGAAATGAAAAACTGTTTTTT.

The chain employs TRBV29-1 and TRBJ1-4; 8 nucleotides agree with TRBD1. V lost 6 bases to trimming and J lost 5 bases; unmatched junction nucleotides: 8. Germline values: CDR1 SQVTM, CDR2 ANQGSEA. The CDR3 sequence is 14 residues long. CDR3 protein: CSVAWTGPNEKLFF. DNA for the CDR3: TGCAGCGTAGCATGGACAGGGCCAAATGAAAAACTGTTTTTT.

J is TRBJ2-1 and V is TRBV3-1 (or the pseudogene TRBV3-2), with 8 bases fitting TRBD2. The CDR3 is made up of 16 amino acids. With V trimmed by 1 base and J by 3 bases, 5 bases remained unmatched. The germline V gene has CDR1 LGHDT and CDR2 YNNKEL (reference sequence). CDR3 nucleotides: TGTGCCAGCAGCCAAGGCCGGGGGGGGCTCTACAATGAGCAGTTCTTC. Protein product: CASSQGRGGLYNEQFF.

This chain links TRBV10-3 with TRBJ1-6; 9 positions agree with TRBD1. The length of the CDR3 is 16 residues. J gave up 2 bases and V 5 bases, and 4 bases lay outside the gene matches. Germline lookup yields CDR1 ENHRY and CDR2 SYGVKD. DNA of the CDR3: TGTGCCATCAGTCTAACAGGGGGCCCCTATAATTCACCCCTCCACTTT. The encoded protein is CAISLTGGPYNSPLHF.

The chain carries TRBV3-1 (or the pseudogene TRBV3-2) and TRBJ2-3; no clear D. This CDR3 is built from 13 residues. The V gene lost 2 bases and the J gene lost 1 base, with 4 bases spanning the gap. CDR1 is LGHDT, CDR2 YNNKEL, per germline (reference sequence). The CDR3 coding sequence is TGTGCCAGCAGCCAATCCCGCACAGATACGCAGTATTTT. It is translated as CASSQSRTDTQYF.

The chain is built from TRBV6-6 and TRBJ1-1, with a weak D call TRBD1 (5 bases). The CDR3 is made up of 14 amino acids. Deletions cut 2 bases from V and 4 bases from J, with 11 bases between. CDR1 is MNHNY and CDR2 is SVGAGI in the germline V gene (reference sequence). The CDR3: CASSYNRRSTEAFF. The CDR3 coding sequence is TGTGCCAGCAGTTACAACAGGAGGAGCACTGAAGCTTTCTTT.

The gene calls are TRBV5-1 and TRBJ1-4; D remains unclear. Germline V lookup: CDR1 SGHRS, CDR2 YFSETQ. This CDR3 comprises 17 residues. The germline V and J ends were trimmed by 2 bases and 4 bases, with 18 bases remaining between them. The CDR3 DNA follows: TGCGCCAGCAGCTTAGGACGCCCCGCACGACTTAATGAAAAACTGTTTTTT. Translated: CASSLGRPARLNEKLFF.

The CDR3 bases are TGTGCCAGCAGTCCACTCAAAAGCGGGAGGGATAGCACAGATACGCAGTATTTT. Its translation: CASSPLKSGRDSTDTQYF. The rearrangement joins TRBV6-2 or TRBV6-3 to TRBJ2-3; the match to TRBD2 covers 10 bases. CDR3 size: 18 residues. The germline gives CDR1 MNHEY, CDR2 SVGEGT. The V gene end was trimmed by 5 bases and the J gene end by 0 bases; junction bases not matched to a gene: 11.

This chain connects TRBV18 to TRBJ1-2; TRBD1 might be the D (5 bases). CDR1 and CDR2 (germline): KGHSH, LQKENI. The CDR3 loop spans 14 amino acids. V was shortened by 0 bases and J by 4 bases, with 9 bases between the two germline ends. CDR3 coding DNA: TGTGCCAGCTCACCACCGAGCAGGGTCTATGGCTACACCTTC. Its protein product is CASSPPSRVYGYTF.

The chain combines TRBV6-2 or TRBV6-3 with TRBJ2-7; TRBD2 matches at 7 bases. Germline CDR1 reads MNHEY; CDR2 reads SVGEGT. CDR3 length: 15 residues. V trimming: 2 bases; J trimming: 2 bases; junction bases outside the gene matches: 6. CDR3 residues: CASSYRAGVTYEQYF. DNA for the CDR3: TGTGCCAGCAGTTACCGGGCGGGAGTGACCTACGAGCAGTACTTC.

The V call is TRBV12-5, the J call TRBJ2-2; 7 bases line up with TRBD2. CDR1 is LGHNT and CDR2 is FRNRAP in the germline V gene. V dropped 5 bases and J dropped 4; count of bases not matched to a gene: 19. The CDR3 has 19 residues. The CDR3 nucleotides are TGTGCTAGTGGTCCCCGGGAGGCTGGCCACAATTCGACCACCGGGGAGCTGTTTTTT. It codes for CASGPREAGHNSTTGELFF.

To note about this clone: Its ends do not fully match the called genes, so a read error is possible. This sequence joins TRBV2 and TRBJ1-2, with 8 bases aligning to TRBD1. CDR3 size: 13 residues. Germline V gene lookup returns CDR1 SNHLY and CDR2 FYNNEI. As DNA, the CDR3 is TGTGCCAGCAGGGAAGGGACAGGAGATGGCTACACCTTC. Protein product: CASREGTGDGYTF.

As concerns this clone: This specimen includes other DNA sequences encoding the same CDR3. The genes are TRBV5-1 and TRBJ2-5, with 8 bases fitting TRBD1. CDR1 is SGHRS and CDR2 is YFSETQ in the germline V gene. The CDR3 length is 13 residues. Trimming cost V 2 bases and J 5 bases; bases outside gene matches: 2. The CDR3, as DNA: TGCGCCAGCAGCTTCAGGGGGCAGGAGACCCAGTACTTC. Amino acid sequence: CASSFRGQETQYF.